This is a list of T cell receptor beta chains from one sample in a study of blood T cell repertoires in COVID-19. The table came from immunoSEQ multiplex PCR; TCRdb's copy has only in-frame clones and leaves some out. The sample records about 260,000 clones, more than 80% being singletons. Sequences were obtained from PBMCs or T cells enriched from blood (not recorded which). These receptors all stem from a woman between 25 and 40 years old with acute COVID-19. Both conserved end residues are part of each CDR3. D genes are given only for firm matches.

j_call | d_call | v_call | cdr3_aa | cdr3_nt
TRBJ1-1 | NA | TRBV29-1 | CSVLMLRGNTEAFF | TGCAGCGTTCTCATGTTACGGGGGAACACTGAAGCTTTCTTT
TRBJ1-1 | NA | TRBV6-2/TRBV6-3 | CASSPHRAEAFF | TGTGCCAGCAGCCCCCACAGGGCTGAAGCTTTCTTT
TRBJ1-3 | TRBD1 | TRBV4-1 | CASSQDSDRQGRNTIYF | TGCGCCAGCAGCCAAGACTCGGATCGACAGGGGAGAAACACCATATATTTT
TRBJ2-3 | NA | TRBV7-9 | CASSLEDVPGADTDTQYF | TGTGCCAGCAGCTTAGAAGATGTACCAGGGGCCGACACAGATACGCAGTATTTT
TRBJ2-1 | TRBD1 | TRBV13 | CASSRSGQGYNEQFF | TGTGCCAGCAGCCGGTCGGGACAGGGCTACAATGAGCAGTTCTTC
TRBJ2-7 | TRBD2 | TRBV19 | CASSIISGTSVYEQYF | TGTGCCAGTAGTATAATCTCCGGGACTAGCGTCTACGAGCAGTACTTC
TRBJ2-5 | NA | TRBV9 | CASSVLASETQYF | TGTGCCAGCAGCGTATTGGCTAGTGAGACCCAGTACTTC
TRBJ2-6 | NA | TRBV7-9 | CASTEAVPGANVLTF | TGTGCCAGCACCGAGGCGGTACCTGGGGCCAACGTCCTGACTTTC
TRBJ2-1 | TRBD2 | TRBV30 | CAWSGLAGGAYNEQFF | TGTGCCTGGAGTGGACTAGCGGGAGGGGCCTACAATGAGCAGTTCTTC
TRBJ1-1 | NA | TRBV2 | CASSVFPNTEAFF | TGTGCCAGCAGCGTCTTCCCGAACACTGAAGCTTTCTTT
TRBJ1-2 | TRBD1 | TRBV24-1 | CATSETGGSYGYTF | TGTGCCACCAGTGAAACAGGGGGGTCCTATGGCTACACCTTC
TRBJ2-2 | TRBD2 | TRBV5-1 | CASSILAGGGNTGELFF | TGCGCCAGCAGCATACTAGCGGGAGGTGGAAACACCGGGGAGCTGTTTTTT
TRBJ2-7 | TRBD2 | TRBV25-1 | CASSETGLAEGAYEQYF | TGTGCCAGCAGTGAAACGGGACTAGCGGAGGGAGCCTACGAGCAGTACTTC
TRBJ2-2 | NA | TRBV11-2 | CASSLDRSSEGPNTGELFF | TGTGCCAGCAGCTTAGATCGCTCTAGCGAGGGGCCGAACACCGGGGAGCTGTTTTTT